Listed below are T cell receptor beta chains from one sample, sequenced in a study of blood T cell dynamics during melanoma immunotherapy. Measured with immunoSEQ multiplex PCR; TCRdb has only the in-frame clones, and not every one. The table lists roughly 7,900 clones, over 65% of them singletons. This material consisted of blood, taken from a patient treated with checkpoint blockade. Receptors were obtained from a human donor with melanoma. Each CDR3 is given with its conserved first and last residue. The D gene is left open where the match is weak. Some rows have no size entry. The others give once, few or many, or a class for an expanded clone.

TRBJ1-6 TRBV10-3 15 - - CAISANRVGNSPLHF TGTGCCATCAGTGCGAACAGGGTAGGCAATTCACCCCTCCACTTT
TRBJ1-1 TRBV27 13 - - CASGFDSDTEAFF TGTGCCAGTGGTTTTGACAGCGACACTGAAGCTTTCTTT
TRBJ2-1 TRBV7-2 16 - - CASRGTPRTYYNEQFF TGTGCCAGCAGGGGGACCCCCCGGACGTATTACAATGAGCAGTTCTTC
TRBJ1-1 TRBV2 16 few TRBD1 CASSNTGTGRALKAFF TGTGCCAGCAGTAACACCGGGACAGGACGAGCTCTAAAAGCTTTCTTT
TRBJ1-6 TRBV7-2 15 - - CASSLARGYGSPLHF TGTGCCAGCAGCTTAGCGCGGGGTTATGGTTCACCCCTCCACTTT
TRBJ2-6 TRBV28 18 - - CASSLTQPVVSGANVLTF TGTGCCAGCAGTTTGACACAGCCTGTGGTGTCTGGGGCCAACGTCCTGACTTTC
TRBJ1-5 TRBV5-1 15 - TRBD1 CASSWTGEGNQPQHF TGCGCCAGCAGCTGGACAGGGGAGGGGAATCAGCCCCAGCATTTT
TRBJ2-5 TRBV2 16 - - CASRERASVGAETQYF TGTGCCAGCAGGGAGAGGGCCAGCGTGGGGGCGGAGACCCAGTACTTC
TRBJ1-5 TRBV7-6 15 - - CASSLAAGSGQPQHF TGTGCCAGCAGCTTAGCGGCGGGGTCGGGTCAGCCCCAGCATTTT
TRBJ2-2 TRBV5-5 16 - - CASSFNVDREAGELFF TGTGCCAGCAGCTTTAATGTAGACAGGGAGGCCGGGGAGCTGTTTTTT
TRBJ2-2 TRBV4-3 17 - - CASSQTTRQGGTGELFF TGCGCCAGCAGCCAGACGACAAGACAGGGAGGAACCGGGGAGCTGTTTTTT
TRBJ1-1 TRBV7-3 13 - - CASSLERESLAFF TGTGCCAGCAGCTTGGAAAGGGAATCGTTGGCTTTCTTT
TRBJ2-2 TRBV7-2 18 - - CASSSLGAFSGVTGELFF TGTGCCAGCAGCTCATTAGGAGCCTTTAGCGGAGTGACCGGGGAGCTGTTTTTT
TRBJ1-1 TRBV6-1 15 - - CASSTQQSGGTEAFF TGTGCCAGCAGTACCCAGCAGTCTGGGGGCACTGAAGCTTTCTTT
TRBJ1-5 TRBV4-2 15 - - CASSQDGSTNQPQHF TGTGCCAGCAGCCAAGATGGCAGCACCAATCAGCCCCAGCATTTT
TRBJ2-7 TRBV7-6 15 - - CASSAVTGASYEQYF TGTGCCAGCAGCGCAGTTACGGGAGCCTCCTACGAGCAGTACTTC
TRBJ2-1 TRBV19 18 - - CASSLSYGGGSSYNEQFF TGTGCCAGTAGTCTCTCTTACGGAGGGGGAAGCTCCTACAATGAGCAGTTCTTC
TRBJ2-2 TRBV7-6 18 - TRBD2 CASSSRLAGGSITGELFF TGTGCCAGCAGCAGCCGACTAGCGGGAGGGTCGATCACCGGGGAGCTGTTTTTT
TRBJ1-3 TRBV7-9 15 - TRBD1 CASGGRGAAGNTIYF TGTGCCAGCGGAGGCAGGGGGGCTGCTGGAAACACCATATATTTT
TRBJ2-5 TRBV19 13 - TRBD2 CASSMGEGLTQYF TGTGCCAGTAGTATGGGGGAGGGGCTGACCCAGTACTTC
TRBJ2-7 TRBV5-4 16 - TRBD1 CASTKLSGTGGREQYF TGTGCCAGCACCAAACTGTCTGGGACAGGGGGTCGAGAGCAGTACTTC
TRBJ2-7 TRBV25-1 14 - - CASSELGRAYEQYF TGTGCCAGCAGTGAATTAGGCAGGGCCTACGAGCAGTACTTC
TRBJ2-2 TRBV7-8 15 few TRBD1 CASSITGGRTGELFF TGTGCCAGCAGCATAACAGGGGGAAGGACCGGGGAGCTGTTTTTT
TRBJ2-3 TRBV7-9 16 - - CASSLMEFSSTDTQYF TGTGCCAGCAGCTTAATGGAGTTCTCTAGCACAGATACGCAGTATTTT
TRBJ1-5 TRBV10-2 15 - TRBD1 CASSTTTGGSQPQHF TGCGCCAGCAGTACCACGACAGGGGGTAGTCAGCCCCAGCATTTT
TRBJ2-1 TRBV7-2 12 - - CASSLARREQFF TGTGCCAGCAGCTTAGCGCGGCGGGAGCAGTTCTTC
TRBJ2-3 TRBV29-1 15 - TRBD2 CSVSTSGGSTDTQYF TGCAGCGTGTCTACTAGCGGGGGGTCCACAGATACGCAGTATTTT
TRBJ1-3 TRBV19 13 few - CASSQYSGNTIYF TGTGCCAGTTCACAGTACTCTGGAAACACCATATATTTT
TRBJ1-2 TRBV5-1 13 - TRBD1 CASSWQGGYGYTF TGCGCCAGCAGTTGGCAGGGGGGCTATGGCTACACCTTC
TRBJ2-5 TRBV19 15 - - CASSIKGGPRETQYF TGTGCCAGTAGTATCAAGGGGGGGCCTCGGGAGACCCAGTACTTC
TRBJ1-1 TRBV28 13 - - CASSFGEQRGAFF TGTGCCAGCAGTTTCGGAGAACAGCGGGGAGCTTTCTTT
TRBJ2-5 TRBV7-2 14 once - CASSLMAGQETQYF TGTGCCAGCAGCTTAATGGCAGGGCAAGAGACCCAGTACTTC
TRBJ2-7 TRBV9 13 - - CASNKGLTGEQYF TGTGCCAGCAATAAGGGACTGACTGGGGAGCAGTACTTC
TRBJ2-7 TRBV7-2 13 - - CASSNARNYEQYF TGTGCCAGCAGCAATGCCCGTAACTACGAGCAGTACTTC
TRBJ1-1 TRBV18 14 - - CASSPPAGGIEAFF TGTGCCAGCTCACCGCCGGCCGGGGGCATAGAAGCTTTCTTT
TRBJ2-7 TRBV5-1 14 once - CASSPDGGPLGQYF TGCGCCAGCAGCCCGGACGGGGGCCCTCTGGGGCAGTACTTC
TRBJ2-1 TRBV19 15 - TRBD1 CASSQTGGWSNEQFF TGTGCCAGTAGCCAGACAGGGGGCTGGAGCAATGAGCAGTTCTTC
TRBJ2-3 TRBV18 18 - - CASSPPIDFKFSTDTQYF TGTGCCAGCTCACCACCCATCGACTTCAAATTTAGCACAGATACGCAGTATTTT
TRBJ1-2 TRBV2 11 once - CASRGDHGYTF TGTGCCAGCAGAGGTGACCATGGCTACACCTTC
TRBJ1-1 TRBV19 14 - TRBD1 CASENRGLNTEAFF TGTGCCAGTGAGAACAGGGGGCTGAACACTGAAGCTTTCTTT
TRBJ2-3 TRBV11-1 15 - - CASSLFGDRTDTQYF TGTGCCAGCAGCTTATTTGGCGACCGCACAGATACGCAGTATTTT
TRBJ1-2 TRBV2 13 - - CASSLSSNYGYTF TGTGCCAGCAGTTTGAGCTCTAACTATGGCTACACCTTC
TRBJ2-4 TRBV6-6 16 - - CDSSRGQNRAKNIQYF TGTGACAGCAGCCGTGGACAGAATAGGGCCAAAAACATTCAGTACTTC
TRBJ1-2 TRBV5-5 14 - - CASSLEDRDYGYTF TGTGCCAGCAGCCTGGAGGACAGAGACTATGGCTACACCTTC
TRBJ2-1 TRBV4-2 15 - - CASSQEGDQYNEQFF TGTGCCAGCAGCCAAGAGGGGGACCAGTACAATGAGCAGTTCTTC
TRBJ1-5 TRBV6-1 14 - - CASSDRWGNQPQHF TGTGCCAGCAGTGACCGGTGGGGCAATCAGCCCCAGCATTTT